Listed below are T cell receptor beta chains from one sample, sequenced in a study of OX40 agonist ivuxolimab in advanced cancers. Profiling relied on immunoSEQ multiplex PCR, and the TCRdb table lists in-frame clones only, not all of them. The sample has about 100,000 clones; around 90% are singletons. This material consisted of CD4+ or CD8+ T cells sorted from blood, taken in a trial of the OX40 agonist ivuxolimab. Receptors were obtained from an adult with an advanced solid tumor such as melanoma, head and neck, liver or kidney cancer. CDR3s include the opening cysteine and the closing phenylalanine or tryptophan. The D gene is left open where the match is weak. Clone sizes are given selectively: once, few, many, or a class where the clone is expanded.

v_gene: TRBV7-2; j_gene: TRBJ1-2; d_gene: NA; abundance: NA; CDR3nt: TGTGCCAGCAGACCCCCCGGATTGGGTAATGGCTACACCTTC; CDR3aa: CASRPPGLGNGYTF
v_gene: TRBV5-1; j_gene: TRBJ2-3; d_gene: NA; abundance: few; CDR3nt: TGCGCCAGCAGCTCCAACAGGATCAGGAATACGCAGTATTTT; CDR3aa: CASSSNRIRNTQYF
v_gene: TRBV7-2; j_gene: TRBJ2-5; d_gene: TRBD2; abundance: NA; CDR3nt: TGTGCCAGCAGCTTTTTAACTAGCGGGGGGGCCATCAAAGAGACCCAGTACTTC; CDR3aa: CASSFLTSGGAIKETQYF
v_gene: TRBV7-2; j_gene: TRBJ1-1; d_gene: NA; abundance: NA; CDR3nt: TGTGCCAGCAGCTTAATTGGACAAATGGGGACTGAAGCTTTCTTT; CDR3aa: CASSLIGQMGTEAFF
v_gene: TRBV7-2; j_gene: TRBJ1-2; d_gene: NA; abundance: NA; CDR3nt: TGTGCCAGCAGCTTAGGTCGTCAGACCAACTATGGCTACACCTTC; CDR3aa: CASSLGRQTNYGYTF
v_gene: TRBV28; j_gene: TRBJ2-1; d_gene: NA; abundance: NA; CDR3nt: TGTGCCAGCGGACCGAGGGGGGCAGCGAACAATGAGCAGTTCTTC; CDR3aa: CASGPRGAANNEQFF
v_gene: TRBV7-9; j_gene: TRBJ1-5; d_gene: TRBD1; abundance: NA; CDR3nt: TGTGCCAGCAGCTCCCAGGGGGCAAATCAGCCCCAGCATTTT; CDR3aa: CASSSQGANQPQHF
v_gene: TRBV19; j_gene: TRBJ2-5; d_gene: TRBD1; abundance: NA; CDR3nt: TGTGCCAGTAGTATAGCAGGGGGTTCGGAGACCCAGTACTTC; CDR3aa: CASSIAGGSETQYF
v_gene: TRBV18; j_gene: TRBJ1-6; d_gene: NA; abundance: NA; CDR3nt: TGTGCCAGCTCGCTCCCGAACTCCTATAATTCACCCCTCCACTTT; CDR3aa: CASSLPNSYNSPLHF
v_gene: TRBV5-8; j_gene: TRBJ1-5; d_gene: NA; abundance: NA; CDR3nt: TGTGCCAGCAGCTTGATGGGGGGAAGTAGCAATCAGCCCCAGCATTTT; CDR3aa: CASSLMGGSSNQPQHF
v_gene: TRBV7-8; j_gene: TRBJ1-3; d_gene: NA; abundance: NA; CDR3nt: TGTGCCAGCAGCTTAGCCGGCCCCCCCGCGGGAAACACCATATATTTT; CDR3aa: CASSLAGPPAGNTIYF
v_gene: TRBV12-5; j_gene: TRBJ2-3; d_gene: NA; abundance: NA; CDR3nt: TGTGCTAGTAGAGAGGGGACCGGGCCTACAGATACGCAGTATTTT; CDR3aa: CASREGTGPTDTQYF
v_gene: TRBV30; j_gene: TRBJ2-7; d_gene: NA; abundance: NA; CDR3nt: TGTGCCTGGAGCCTTACAGGGTACGAGCAGTACTTC; CDR3aa: CAWSLTGYEQYF
v_gene: TRBV7-6; j_gene: TRBJ1-1; d_gene: TRBD1; abundance: NA; CDR3nt: TGTGCCAGCAGCCCGGGGACAGGGACCACGAACACTGAAGCTTTCTTT; CDR3aa: CASSPGTGTTNTEAFF
v_gene: TRBV19; j_gene: TRBJ2-3; d_gene: NA; abundance: NA; CDR3nt: TGTGCCAGTAGATCAAGGGGGGGCACAGATACGCAGTATTTT; CDR3aa: CASRSRGGTDTQYF
v_gene: TRBV30; j_gene: TRBJ2-7; d_gene: TRBD2; abundance: NA; CDR3nt: TGTGCCTGGAGTGAGTCCCGGGGGGAACGCGAGCAGTACTTC; CDR3aa: CAWSESRGEREQYF